This TCR beta chain was observed in a study of T-cell memory formation after mild COVID-19. Whole-study context: TCR clustering was largely donor specific.

V shed 6 bases, J shed 0 bases, and the junction held 7 bases outside the gene matches. CDR3 length: 16 residues. Germline CDR1 and CDR2: DFQATT and SNEGSKA (reference sequence). This clonotype was found a few times. Its target is unknown. The TCR alpha and TCR beta cDNA libraries, bearing sample barcodes and UMIs, were generated by 5'RACE using constant-segment primers. TCRdb reprocessed the 5' RACE reads via MiXCR and lists one record per CDR3 protein. Altogether about 82,000 distinct CDR3 sequences are present, more than 10% being singletons, with the ten largest covering 35% to 50%. Study-level findings and limits: Some responding clones appeared in pre-infection memory, suggesting cross-reactive memory joined. What remained unconfirmed was the SARS-CoV-2 specificity of second-wave clones peaking on day 37.

This receptor was taken from a man younger than 30 who had mild COVID-19 (a few samples of this study predate the infection). Cell type and time point are not known. The V call is TRBV20-1, the J call TRBJ2-3, with 12 bases identical to TRBD2. Sequencing was done on a sample of PBMCs or a T cell subset sorted from them (not recorded which). CDR3 sequence (DNA): TGCAGTGCGCCTGGACTAGCGGGGCTTAGCACAGATACGCAGTATTTT. It encodes CSAPGLAGLSTDTQYF.